This T cell receptor (beta chain) was found in a study of metastatic and nonmetastatic thyroid tumors. Before thyroid surgery, none of the patients had received any treatment. CDR1 SGHTA and CDR2 FQGNSA come from the germline V gene. The CDR3 totals 14 residues. Trimming pared 3 bases from V and 7 bases from J, leaving 16 bases between. TCRdb re-clonotyped the PCR reads through MiXCR. Seen here are more than 35,000 clones, 17% observed once, and the top ten hold roughly 6%. The rearrangement links TRBV7-2 to TRBJ2-7; a weak D match, TRBD1 (6 bases). The clonotype was recovered from a male donor with papillary thyroid cancer or a benign thyroid nodule (not recorded which). Some clones in this sample may be carry-over from other donors' samples. The specimen was blood. The CDR3 nucleotides read TGTGCCAGCAGCTTTTCTCGGACAGCTATGGAGCAGTACTTC. Translation: CASSFSRTAMEQYF.